Sequencing of this T cell receptor beta chain was carried out in a study of shared clonotypes between healthy human individuals (dated by TCRdb to 2019 to 2021). Describing the broader study: The cohort comprised a couple of women and a few men aged 18 to 49 years. Per donor, three plates each were used for CD4 naive and CD4 memory, two for CD8 naive, and one for CD8 memory. To estimate repertoire size and how much clonotype sharing occurs between individuals, the study deeply sequenced the blood TCR repertoires of several healthy adults. To increase sequencing depth and limit assay-specific biases, TCR repertoire library preparation and sequencing were carried out by different laboratories using diverse techniques. Between about 0.85 and 9.5 billion PBMCs per donor were obtained by leukapheresis.

Healthy HIV-negative adults with no recently reported acute infections or vaccinations were included as donors. Every donor was a Caucasian adult living in Nashville, Tennessee, USA. CD8 memory samples consisted of magnetically selected CD45RO+ cells combined with CCR7-negative CD45RA+ effector memory (TemRA) cells. Blood was obtained by leukapheresis, after which PBMCs were separated by Ficoll-Histopaque density gradient centrifugation and cryopreserved in liquid nitrogen vapor phase. Purity and quantity of every magnetically sorted T cell population were checked by analytical flow cytometry. Each sorted fraction had its genomic DNA isolated and then quantified by UV absorbance on a Nanodrop 2000c. This clone was detected only a few times. The clone's antigen remains unknown. No quality values exist for individual bases; no much larger clone is one base distant. The sample contains more than one DNA sequence encoding this CDR3.

Findings and caveats that apply to the study as a whole: Sampling was limited to blood, and TCR repertoires in tissue likely differ from TCR repertoires in blood. Naive subsets generally had larger estimated clonotype richness than memory subsets did. Compared with non-shared clonotypes, the clonotypes found in all four sorted-subset donors had higher generation probabilities. Because the study included a small number of donors, the genetic and exposure-history diversity represented was limited. Even with the large sequencing depth, rarefaction of the sorted-subset datasets indicated that sequencing was incomplete. When a few donors were compared, the shared fraction of clonotypes was about 5% for naive CD4, over 3% for naive CD8, more than 2% for memory CD4, and 0.35% to 0.4% for memory CD8. Pairwise subsampling indicated that sequencing depth was expected to affect the degree of clonotype sharing among donors.

From cysteine to phenylalanine, the CDR3 is 15 amino acids long. The retained sequence is limited to the CDR3, 45 bases, with the frame set at the first base. Germline trimming: 0 bases from V, 4 bases from J; junction bases outside gene matches: 4. CDR1 and CDR2, looked up from the germline V gene, are SGHRS and YFSETQ. Using the deep immunoSEQ assay, multiplex PCR amplified TCR CDR3 regions from genomic DNA. Extracted genomic DNA from each cell subset was spread evenly across all wells of several immunoSEQ 96-well plates, with each plate serving as a replicate. For sorted subsets, around 200 ng genomic DNA, equal to 30,000 to 35,000 T cell genomes, was loaded into each replicate PCR. Purified libraries were quantified with a Qubit 3.0 fluorometer, sized on a Bioanalyzer 2100, and re-quantified with the KAPA Library Quantification kit. Every immunoSEQ 96-well plate was sequenced on a separate single-read 150-cycle Illumina NextSeq 550 flow cell. The original methods were these. The immunoSEQ output contained only junctional sequences without quality scores, so filtering could not match that applied to full-length reads. Sequences were annotated with PyIR, a Python wrapper for IgBLAST v1.9, using IMGT germline references to assign V/J genes and CDR3. Reads with weak V/J assignments (E-value above 1e-6), missing CDR3, stop codons, out-of-frame junctions, or ambiguous translated residues were removed. V3J clonotypes were defined as sequences sharing an identical inferred V gene, J gene, and CDR3 amino acid sequence. The percentage overlap between two repertoires was calculated by dividing the number of shared unique clonotypes by the size of the smaller repertoire. Richness of each repertoire was evaluated using RTK rarefaction, the Chao1 estimator, and Recon v2.1 estimates of unobserved clonotypes. OLGA was used to compute generation probabilities for all TCRbeta clonotypes that the gDNA method yielded from a handful of donors. TCRdb limited this immuneACCESS table to in-frame rearrangements with V and J called. A share of clones is missing; checked studies link under half to unresolved V genes, and the rest is unexplained. V and J calls and clone size come straight from that table; D and trimming were deduced from the DNA. A total of 110,000 or so clones appear in this sample, 65% to 75% of them only once. Around 23% of the sample lies in the top ten.

The source is a woman aged 30 to 39 in good health. Sequenced: memory CD8+ T cells sorted from blood. The label giving this sample's cell subset or site can be read as: CD45RO+ cells pooled with CCR7-negative TemRA cells. The V and J segments used are TRBV5-1 and TRBJ2-3; a stretch of 8 junction bases matches TRBD1. The DNA reads TGCGCCAGCAGCTTGGAGGACAGGGAAGCAGATACGCAGTATTTT. Its protein reads: CASSLEDREADTQYF.